This TCR beta chain was obtained from a study of shared clonotypes between healthy human individuals. Positively selected for CCR7, the CD45RO-negative cells used as naive CD8 cells excluded terminally differentiated effector memory CD45RA+ cells. Donors included only healthy HIV-negative adults lacking recent acute infections or vaccinations. Germline CDR1 reads SEHNR; CDR2 reads FQNEAQ (reference sequence). The CDR3 is 11 residues long. Deletions cut 5 bases from V and 9 bases from J, with 8 bases between. Produced via immunoSEQ multiplex PCR; TCRdb's table is partial and in-frame only. The table shows 1.5 million to 2.5 million clones, with about 95% occurring only once.

The rearrangement joins TRBV7-9 to TRBJ1-5; D remains unclear. Source material: naive CD8+ T cells sorted from blood. The sequence derives from a man younger than 35 in good health. The CDR3 protein is CASSSLGPQHF. CDR3 DNA sequence: TGTGCCAGCAGCAGTCTCGGGCCCCAGCATTTT.